Listed here are 15 T cell receptor beta chains from one sample, sequenced in a study of neurological immune-mediated disorders. Using its own MiXCR run on the 5' RACE reads, TCRdb lists one record per CDR3 protein. The table records approximately 66,000 distinct CDR3 sequences, 4.5% to 5.5% of them present only once. Sequenced: PBMCs. The receptors come from a man aged 25-45 years with multiple sclerosis.

This clonotype has ten or more counts. This chain links TRBV20-1 with TRBJ1-5; possible D gene TRBD1, 5 bases. V lost 5 bases and J lost 6, with 17 bases in between. The CDR3 length is 14 residues. Looked up from germline, CDR1 is DFQATT and CDR2 is SNEGSKA (reference sequence). The chain's CDR3 is CSAGARGVSQPQHF. The CDR3 DNA follows: TGCAGTGCTGGGGCGAGAGGGGTCTCTCAGCCCCAGCATTTT.

This clonotype was seen many times. This rearrangement joins TRBV6-5 to TRBJ1-2, with TRBD1 matching 11 bases. CDR3 size: 17 residues. Germline trimming cut 0 bases from V and 4 bases from J; bases unmatched to any gene: 7. CDR1 and CDR2 (germline): MNHEY, SVGAGI. CDR3 protein: CASSYSRTGGGGYGYTF. The CDR3 DNA reads as TGTGCCAGCAGTTACTCAAGGACAGGGGGCGGTGGCTATGGCTACACCTTC.

Turning to this clonotype: Sequence at one end of the junction differs from germline and may be a read error. The CDR3 DNA reads as TGTGCCATCAGTGGGGCTAGCAATCAGCCCCAGAATTTT. It codes for CAISGASNQPQNF. This sequence joins TRBV10-3 and TRBJ1-5; D ambiguous. The CDR3 length is 13 residues. Germline CDR1 and CDR2: ENHRY and SYGVKD.

The sample holds many counts of this clonotype. This chain links TRBV6-5 with TRBJ1-4, with D possibly TRBD1 on 6 matching bases. This CDR3 is built from 15 residues. Trimming stripped 4 bases from V and 8 bases from J, with 17 bases between. Per germline, CDR1 MNHEY and CDR2 SVGAGI. CDR3 in DNA: TGTGCCAGCAGTTCCCCGGGGGCCAGGGACGAAAAACTGTTTTTT. Protein sequence: CASSSPGARDEKLFF.

This clonotype showed up just a few times. Germline is not matched at one junction end, which may reflect a read error. This chain joins TRBV11-2 and TRBJ1-5; D not resolved. The CDR3 length is 15 residues. Germline CDR1 reads SGHAT; CDR2 reads FQNNGV. This CDR3 is CASSSVRGSNQPQNF. CDR3 in DNA: TGTGCCAGCAGCTCCGTTCGGGGTAGTAATCAGCCCCAGAATTTT.

In its sample, this clonotype was seen many times. The chain has TRBV6-1 and TRBJ1-5; TRBD1 matches at 7 bases. Germline CDR1 MNHNS, CDR2 SASEGT. The length of the CDR3 is 15 residues. V lost 7 bases to trimming and J lost 3 bases; unmatched junction nucleotides: 9. The CDR3 reads CASIPPGGINQPQHF. Here the CDR3 DNA reads TGTGCCAGCATACCCCCAGGGGGGATCAATCAGCCCCAGCATTTT.

The CDR3 bases are TGCGCCAGCAGCCAATCGAGCGGGGGGGCGAGGGAGACCCAGTACTTC. This encodes CASSQSSGGARETQYF. This sequence joins TRBV4-1 and TRBJ2-5; 10 bases match TRBD2. The CDR3 consists of 16 residues. Looked up from germline, CDR1 is MGHRA and CDR2 is YSYEKL. J lost 5 bases, V lost 2 bases, and 8 bases had no gene match.

This clonotype has at least ten counts. The V gene is TRBV5-1, the J gene TRBJ1-1; tentative D call: TRBD1 (6 bases). Germline-derived CDR1 and CDR2 are SGHRS and YFSETQ. The CDR3 contains 15 residues. Trimming removed 3 bases at V and 7 bases at J, with 19 bases between. The CDR3 bases are TGCGCCAGCAGCTCAAAGGTGGGGGGGCAGAATGAAGCTTTCTTT. This codes for CASSSKVGGQNEAFF.

This clonotype was observed at least ten times. This chain links TRBV12-3 or TRBV12-4 with TRBJ1-2; 9 nucleotides agree with TRBD1. The CDR3 runs to 17 residues. The junction had 14 bases not matched to a gene; V was cut back by 5 bases and J by 4 bases. The CDR3 protein is CASSPSWELDRGYGYTF. The CDR3, as DNA: TGTGCCAGCAGTCCTAGCTGGGAGTTGGACAGGGGCTATGGCTACACCTTC.

This clonotype was observed at least ten times. For the CDR3, the DNA is TGCAGCGTTGAAGAGGCAGGCGCTAATGAAAAACTGTTTTTT. Protein sequence: CSVEEAGANEKLFF. The chain employs TRBV29-1 and TRBJ1-4; D gene uncertain. The germline V and J ends were trimmed by 0 bases and 3 bases, with 8 bases remaining between them. Germline V gene data show CDR1 as SQVTM and CDR2 as ANQGSEA. The CDR3 is made up of 14 amino acids.

Many counts were recorded for this clonotype. This chain connects TRBV14 to TRBJ2-7, with D maybe TRBD2 (6 bases). V shed 10 bases and J shed 0 bases, with 16 bases lying between them. CDR1 and CDR2 (germline): SGHDN, FVKESK. CDR3 length equals 14 residues. CDR3 DNA sequence: TGTGCCACCGTACGGGACTCCAACTCCTACGAGCAGTACTTC. Its protein is CATVRDSNSYEQYF.

This clonotype was seen at least ten times. J is TRBJ1-2 and V is TRBV29-1; 9 nucleotides align to TRBD1. CDR1 is SQVTM and CDR2 is ANQGSEA in the germline V gene. This CDR3 spans 13 amino acids. The trim removed 7 bases at V and 2 bases at J, leaving 5 bases unmatched. The CDR3 protein is CSDRDRENYGYTF. As DNA, the CDR3 is TGCAGCGATCGGGACAGGGAGAACTATGGCTACACCTTC.

This clonotype was recorded many times. The gene calls are TRBV9 and TRBJ1-1, with TRBD1 matching 8 bases. The CDR3 covers 14 residues. V lost 3 bases to trimming and J lost 4 bases; unmatched junction nucleotides: 5. In germline, CDR1 is SGDLS, CDR2 YYNGEE. The CDR3 loop reads CASSATGGGTEAFF. The DNA of the CDR3 is TGTGCCAGCAGCGCAACAGGGGGGGGCACTGAAGCTTTCTTT.

This clonotype was seen many times. The V call is TRBV5-1, the J call TRBJ1-2; no definite D call. From germline, CDR1 is SGHRS and CDR2 YFSETQ. The V end was cut by 5 bases, the J end by 0 bases, with 8 bases between. This CDR3 region has 13 residues. In DNA, the CDR3 is TGCGCCAGCAGGCCGGACGCTAACTATGGCTACACCTTC. Amino acid sequence: CASRPDANYGYTF.

This clonotype appeared a few times. This chain uses TRBV11-2 with TRBJ2-1; tentatively, D is TRBD1 (6 bases). CDR3 length equals 15 residues. The germline gives CDR1 SGHAT, CDR2 FQNNGV. The V and J ends lost 1 base and 10 bases respectively, with 17 bases between them. The CDR3 here is CASSLGQETPREQFF. The CDR3 DNA follows: TGTGCCAGCAGCTTAGGACAGGAAACCCCTCGGGAGCAGTTCTTC.